The entry below gives a single T cell receptor (beta chain) sequence along with its context. The antigen remains undetermined. The sample is drawn from a study of cytomegalovirus exposure and HLA in healthy donors. 60 Vbeta and 13 Jbeta primers were used in PCR. TCRdb keeps only in-frame clones here, not all; method: immunoSEQ multiplex PCR. The specimen's table records approximately 61,000 clones. The length of the CDR3 is 17 residues. Germline V gene sequence: CDR1 SGHRS, CDR2 YFSETQ. V dropped 0 bases and J dropped 4; count of bases not matched to a gene: 7. Whole-study findings and limits: According to the study, 160 or so TCR beta chains were cytomegalovirus-associated. TCR beta chain V- and J-gene trimming was linked, in a later analysis, to a missense variant in DCLRE1C.

The sample consisted of PBMCs. This clonotype was obtained from a young woman in good health and CMV-seronegative. The chain combines TRBV5-1 with TRBJ2-3; 11 bases align to TRBD2. The CDR3 nucleotides are TGCGCCAGCAGCTTGGCTCTCCTAGCGGGAGGTGCAGATACGCAGTATTTT. Its protein product is CASSLALLAGGADTQYF.